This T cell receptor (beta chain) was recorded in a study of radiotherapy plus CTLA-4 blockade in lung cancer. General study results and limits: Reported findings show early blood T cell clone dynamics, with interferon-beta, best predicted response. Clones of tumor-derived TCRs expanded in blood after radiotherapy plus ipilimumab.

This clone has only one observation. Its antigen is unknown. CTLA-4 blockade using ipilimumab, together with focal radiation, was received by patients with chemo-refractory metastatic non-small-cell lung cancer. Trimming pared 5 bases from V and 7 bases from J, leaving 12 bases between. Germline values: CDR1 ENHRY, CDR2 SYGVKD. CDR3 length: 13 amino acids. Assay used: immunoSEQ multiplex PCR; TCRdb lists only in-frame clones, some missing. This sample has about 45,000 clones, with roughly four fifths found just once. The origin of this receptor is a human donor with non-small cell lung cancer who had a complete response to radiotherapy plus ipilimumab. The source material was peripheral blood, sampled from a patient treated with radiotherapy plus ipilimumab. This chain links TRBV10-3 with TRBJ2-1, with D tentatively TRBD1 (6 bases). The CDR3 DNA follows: TGTGCCATCAGTAGGACAGAGAATAATGAGCAGTTCTTC. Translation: CAISRTENNEQFF.